A single T cell receptor (beta chain) is shown here with its context. Its antigen target is currently unknown. Nothing much larger sits one base from this clone, and base qualities are not available. As encoded in the germline V gene (reference sequence), CDR1 is MNHNY while CDR2 is SVGAGI. At the junction V is shortened by 9 bases and J by 6 bases, with 20 bases in between. Its CDR3 holds 14 amino acids, cysteine through phenylalanine. Kept here is only the CDR3 DNA, which spans 42 bases and is read in frame from base 1. Systemically healthy Caucasian individuals from Russia, some 38 in total and aged about 6 to 90 years, were included as donors. Each donor gave ten milliliters of peripheral blood, drawn into EDTA-treated Vacutainer tubes. Ficoll-Paque density-gradient centrifugation was used to isolate PBMCs, with at least 7 million obtained per sample. Trizol reagent was used to extract total RNA from PBMCs, with at least 6 micrograms per sample. For every donor, flow cytometry on a PBMC aliquot measured the percentage of naive CD45RAhigh/CD27high T cells.

This entry belongs to a study of blood T cells in healthy people across ages (dated by TCRdb to the mid-2010s). At the level of the whole study: In model experiments, roughly one uniquely barcoded TCR beta cDNA molecule per two T cells was captured by template switching. Age-related changes in TCR beta repertoire diversity were measured in the study by deep sequencing normalized with unique cDNA molecular identifiers. The donors were divided into four age groups: young (average around 16 years), middle-aged (roughly 40), aged (approximately 62) and long-lived (more than 75). To avoid experimental bias, donors of different ages were spread randomly across the sequencing lanes. Two additional independent replicas of 1 million unique cDNA reads from the same blood draw were analyzed for two donors (one aged 18 to 30 and one aged 80 or older).

Library preparation employed 5' RACE. The reads were generated on an Illumina HiSeq 2500. The second PCR ran for about 6 to 12 cycles and used a J-beta primer mix along with a sample-barcoded 5' primer. A unique molecular identifier was introduced onto each TCR beta cDNA molecule by a template-switch 5' adaptor carrying 12 random nucleotides. At least 2.5 million CDR3-containing paired-end reads were obtained from each sample. All of the RNA was converted into first-strand cDNA using the Mint cDNA synthesis kit, with a TRBC-specific oligonucleotide serving as the primer. All cDNA was treated with uracil-DNA glycosylase and then went through a first 18-cycle PCR with the universal primers M1SS and BC2_uni_R. On the authors' methods: For normalization, 1 million high-quality reads, each with a distinct molecular identifier, were randomly selected from each sample. Instead of being binned into consensus sequences, reads that shared molecular identifiers were thrown out. MiTCR, with a Q25 quality threshold and the strictest error-elimination algorithm, was used for CDR3 identification, clonotype clustering and error correction. A nonparametric unseen species model with Euler transformation was used to estimate a lower bound on total TCR beta diversity. The raw public reads went through TCRdb reprocessing: fastp at Q25, MiXCR clone calling, in-frame beta chains kept. Each entry merges the rows of one CDR3 protein and shows their most common DNA and genes. Here the V and J calls rest on TCRdb's processing, not on the authors' analysis. A total of about 1.4 million distinct CDR3 sequences appear in this sample, 55% to 75% of them only once. 6.5% to 8.5% of the sample is taken by the ten largest.

Study-wide conclusions, independent of this receptor: A strong correlation was found between observed TCR beta diversity and the percentage of naive T cells measured by flow cytometry. As age increased, observed TCR beta diversity per million T cells dropped in a roughly linear way, and a significant reduction was already evident by age about 40. Since profiling was done on bulk unsorted PBMCs, naive and antigen-experienced compartments could not be conclusively compared. Estimates of total diversity based on one million sequenced T cells were regarded as lower bounds and as underestimates. Because donor CMV infection status was unknown, age-related changes in expanded clonotypes were potentially confounded. Compared with the aged group, more naive CD4+ T cells, fewer expanded clones and increased TCR diversity were shown by the long-lived group, suggesting age selection.

The V and J genes are TRBV6-6 and TRBJ1-1, with TRBD1 perhaps the D gene, on 5 matching bases. The sample taken for sequencing was blood. The receptor's source is a man aged 18 to 30 in good health. The nucleotides read TGTGCCAGTCAAAGGGGCCGGGGCGAGGCTGAAGCTTTCTTT. Translated, it reads CASQRGRGEAEAFF.